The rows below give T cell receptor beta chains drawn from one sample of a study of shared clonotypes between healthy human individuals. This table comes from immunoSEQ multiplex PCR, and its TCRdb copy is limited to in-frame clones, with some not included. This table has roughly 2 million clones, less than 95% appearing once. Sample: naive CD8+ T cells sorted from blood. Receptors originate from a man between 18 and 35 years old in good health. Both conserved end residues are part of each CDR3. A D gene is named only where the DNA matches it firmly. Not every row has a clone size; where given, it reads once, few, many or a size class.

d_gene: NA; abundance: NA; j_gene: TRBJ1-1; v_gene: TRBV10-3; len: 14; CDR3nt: TGTGCCATCAGTGTAGAAGGGGTGAACACTGAAGCTTTCTTT; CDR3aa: CAISVEGVNTEAFF
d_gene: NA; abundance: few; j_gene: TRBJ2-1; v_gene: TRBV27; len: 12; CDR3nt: TGTGCCAGCAGTGTACAGGGCAATGAGCAGTTCTTC; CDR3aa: CASSVQGNEQFF
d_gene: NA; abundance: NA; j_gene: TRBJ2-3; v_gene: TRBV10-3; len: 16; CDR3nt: TGTGCCATCAGTGACAAACTTAGGGAAGGCACAGATACGCAGTATTTT; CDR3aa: CAISDKLREGTDTQYF
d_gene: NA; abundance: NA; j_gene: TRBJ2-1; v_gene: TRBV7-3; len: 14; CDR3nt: TGTGCCAGCAGCTCTCAGGGGATTTACAATGAGCAGTTCTTC; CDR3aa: CASSSQGIYNEQFF
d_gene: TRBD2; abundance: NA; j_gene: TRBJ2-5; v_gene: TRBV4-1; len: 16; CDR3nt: TGCGCCAGCAGCCAAGGAACGGGACTAGAGGCGGAGACCCAGTACTTC; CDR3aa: CASSQGTGLEAETQYF
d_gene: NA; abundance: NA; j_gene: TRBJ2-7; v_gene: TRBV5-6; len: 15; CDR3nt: TGTGCCAGCAGCTTCCTGGTAGCACCATACTACGAGCAGTACTTC; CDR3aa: CASSFLVAPYYEQYF
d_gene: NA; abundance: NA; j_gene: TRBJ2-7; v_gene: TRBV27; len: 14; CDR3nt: TGTGCCAGCAGGACGATGGGGGTCTCCTACGAGCAGTACTTC; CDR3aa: CASRTMGVSYEQYF
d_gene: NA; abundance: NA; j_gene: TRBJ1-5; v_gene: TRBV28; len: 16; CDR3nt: TGTGCCAGCAGTACGCCACATACACTAGGGGATCAGCCCCAGCATTTT; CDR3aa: CASSTPHTLGDQPQHF
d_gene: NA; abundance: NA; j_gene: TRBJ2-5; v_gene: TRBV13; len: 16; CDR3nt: TGTGCCAGCAGTTTCGGGGGCAGCGGAGGCCAAGAGACCCAGTACTTC; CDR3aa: CASSFGGSGGQETQYF
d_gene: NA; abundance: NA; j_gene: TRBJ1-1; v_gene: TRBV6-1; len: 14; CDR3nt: TGTGCCAGCAGTAAACTCATTATGAACACTGAAGCTTTCTTT; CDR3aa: CASSKLIMNTEAFF
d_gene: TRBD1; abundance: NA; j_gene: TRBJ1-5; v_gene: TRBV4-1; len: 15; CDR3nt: TGCGCCAGCAGCCAGACCGGGACAGCAGGTCAGCCCCAGCATTTT; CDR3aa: CASSQTGTAGQPQHF
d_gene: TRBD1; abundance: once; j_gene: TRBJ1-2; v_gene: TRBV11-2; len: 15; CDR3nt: TGTGCCAGCAGCTTATTAGCAGGGGGGTACTATGGCTACACCTTC; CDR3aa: CASSLLAGGYYGYTF
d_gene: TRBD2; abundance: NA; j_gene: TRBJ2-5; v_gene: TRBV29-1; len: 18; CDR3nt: TGCAGCGTTGCCGATCTTCCAGGACTAGCGGGAGGGCCAGAGACCCAGTACTTC; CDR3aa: CSVADLPGLAGGPETQYF
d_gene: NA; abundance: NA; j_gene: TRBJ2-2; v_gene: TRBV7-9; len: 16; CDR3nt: TGTGCCAGCAGCGCACTTCCGGGACATACCACCGGGGAGCTGTTTTTT; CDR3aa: CASSALPGHTTGELFF
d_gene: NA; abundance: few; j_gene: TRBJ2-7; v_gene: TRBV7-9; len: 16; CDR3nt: TGTGCCAGCAGCCCTAGAGGGGGGACTGTCATCGACGAGCAGTACTTC; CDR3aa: CASSPRGGTVIDEQYF
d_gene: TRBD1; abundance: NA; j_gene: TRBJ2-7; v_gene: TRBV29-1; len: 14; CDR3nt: TGCAGCGTTGTTTTTCGGGACAGAGCTTACGAGCAGTACTTC; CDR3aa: CSVVFRDRAYEQYF
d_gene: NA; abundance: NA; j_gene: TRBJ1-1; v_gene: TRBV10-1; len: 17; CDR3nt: TGCGCCAGCAGTGAGTCTCCGACAGGCCCAATGAACACTGAAGCTTTCTTT; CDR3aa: CASSESPTGPMNTEAFF
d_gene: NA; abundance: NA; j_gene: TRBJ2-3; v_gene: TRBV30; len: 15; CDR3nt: TGTGCCTGGAGTGTACTCGGCGTGAACACAGATACGCAGTATTTT; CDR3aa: CAWSVLGVNTDTQYF
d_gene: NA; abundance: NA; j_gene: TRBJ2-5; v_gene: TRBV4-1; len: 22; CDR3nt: TGCGCCAGTCCCTCAAGCCCAGCTTTCCCAACCTACGACAGGTCCATTCAAGAGACCCAGTACTTC; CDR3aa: CASPSSPAFPTYDRSIQETQYF
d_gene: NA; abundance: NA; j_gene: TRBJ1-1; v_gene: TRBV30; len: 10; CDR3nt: TGTGCCTGGGGATACCCTGAAGCTTTCTTT; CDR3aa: CAWGYPEAFF
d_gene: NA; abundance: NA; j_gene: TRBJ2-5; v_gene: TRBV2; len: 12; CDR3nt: TGTGCCAGCAGTCGATTAGGGGAGACCCAGTACTTC; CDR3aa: CASSRLGETQYF
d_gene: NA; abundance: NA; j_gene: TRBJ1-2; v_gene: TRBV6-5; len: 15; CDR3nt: TGTGCCAGCAGTTACTCATTGAGGGGAAACTATGGCTACACCTTC; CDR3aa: CASSYSLRGNYGYTF
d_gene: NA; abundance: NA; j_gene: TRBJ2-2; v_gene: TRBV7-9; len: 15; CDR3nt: TGTGCCAGCAGCATTAGCGGAACTAACACCGGGGAGCTGTTTTTT; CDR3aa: CASSISGTNTGELFF
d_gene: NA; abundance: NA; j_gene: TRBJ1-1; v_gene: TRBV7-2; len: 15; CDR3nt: TGTGCCAGCAGCTTAGAACCCCCAGGGCTCACTGAAGCTTTCTTT; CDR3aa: CASSLEPPGLTEAFF
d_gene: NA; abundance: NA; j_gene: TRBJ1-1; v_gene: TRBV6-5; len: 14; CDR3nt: TGTGCCAGCAGTTACGGCCGCCCTTGGGATCGAGCTTTCTTT; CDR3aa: CASSYGRPWDRAFF
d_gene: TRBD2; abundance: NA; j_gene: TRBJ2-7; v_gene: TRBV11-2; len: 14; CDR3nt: TGTGCCAGCAGCTGGGGCCTAGCGGGCTACGAGCAGTACTTC; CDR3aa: CASSWGLAGYEQYF
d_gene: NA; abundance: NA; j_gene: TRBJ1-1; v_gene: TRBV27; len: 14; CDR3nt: TGTGCCAGCAGTTTGAGGGGCGCGGGCACTGAAGCTTTCTTT; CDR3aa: CASSLRGAGTEAFF
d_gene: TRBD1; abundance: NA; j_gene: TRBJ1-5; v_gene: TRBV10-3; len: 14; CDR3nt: TGTGCCATCAGTGACGACAGGGGCGGTCAGCCCCAGCATTTT; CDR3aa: CAISDDRGGQPQHF
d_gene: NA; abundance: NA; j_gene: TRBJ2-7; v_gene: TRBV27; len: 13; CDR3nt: TGTGCCAGCAGTTTGGGCGTAAACTACGAGCAGTACTTC; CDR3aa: CASSLGVNYEQYF
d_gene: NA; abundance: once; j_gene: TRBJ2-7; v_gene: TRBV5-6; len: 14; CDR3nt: TGTGCCAGCAGCTTGACAGGGCTCGCCTACGAGCAGTACTTC; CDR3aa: CASSLTGLAYEQYF
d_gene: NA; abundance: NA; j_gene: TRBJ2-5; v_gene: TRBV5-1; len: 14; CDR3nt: TGCGCCAGCAGCTTGTGGGTAGAAGGGGAGACCCAGTACTTC; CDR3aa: CASSLWVEGETQYF
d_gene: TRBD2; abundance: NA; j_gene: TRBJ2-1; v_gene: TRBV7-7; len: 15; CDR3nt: TGTGCTAGCAGTTCCGGGACTAGCGGCTACAATGAGCAGTTCTTC; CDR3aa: CASSSGTSGYNEQFF
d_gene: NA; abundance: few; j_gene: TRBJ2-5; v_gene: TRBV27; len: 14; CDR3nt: TGTGCCAGCAGTTTAATCTACAGCCAAGAGACCCAGTACTTC; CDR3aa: CASSLIYSQETQYF
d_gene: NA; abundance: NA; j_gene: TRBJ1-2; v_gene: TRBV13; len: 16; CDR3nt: TGTGCCAGCAGCCTGCCCGCGGGGTCGTCATTTTATGGCTACACCTTC; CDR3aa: CASSLPAGSSFYGYTF
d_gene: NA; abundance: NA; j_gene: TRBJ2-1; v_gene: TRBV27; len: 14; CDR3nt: TGTGCCAGCAGTCCCCGTGGAGCCTACAATGAGCAGTTCTTC; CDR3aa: CASSPRGAYNEQFF
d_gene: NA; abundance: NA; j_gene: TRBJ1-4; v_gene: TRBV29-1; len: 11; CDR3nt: TGCAGCGTTGAAGGCTTCTTTGGAACGATCTTT; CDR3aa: CSVEGFFGTIF
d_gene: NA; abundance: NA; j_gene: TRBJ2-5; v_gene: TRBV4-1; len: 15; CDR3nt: TGCGCCAGCAGCCAAGACAGGGGACCGGCAGAGACCCAGTACTTC; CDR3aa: CASSQDRGPAETQYF
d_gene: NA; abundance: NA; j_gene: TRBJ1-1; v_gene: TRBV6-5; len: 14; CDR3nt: TGTGCCAGCAGTTACAGCGAGGGTGACACTGAAGCTTTCTTT; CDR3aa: CASSYSEGDTEAFF
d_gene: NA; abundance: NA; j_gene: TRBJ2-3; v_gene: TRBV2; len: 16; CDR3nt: TGTGCCAGCAGTGCCCTGTGGCAGGGGTTGGCAGATACGCAGTATTTT; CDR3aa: CASSALWQGLADTQYF
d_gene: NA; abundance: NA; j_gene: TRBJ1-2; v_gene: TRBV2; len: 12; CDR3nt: TGTGCCAGCAGTGGAGGAGAGTATGGCTACACCTTC; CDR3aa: CASSGGEYGYTF
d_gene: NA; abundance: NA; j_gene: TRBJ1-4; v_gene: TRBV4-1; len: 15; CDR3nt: TGCGCCAGCAGTTACCTGGGGGGGAGGGATGAAAAACTGTTTTTT; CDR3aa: CASSYLGGRDEKLFF
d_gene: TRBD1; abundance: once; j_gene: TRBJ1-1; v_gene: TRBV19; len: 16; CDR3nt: TGTGCCAGTAGTATATCCTGGGGACAGGGGGGCACTGAAGCTTTCTTT; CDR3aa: CASSISWGQGGTEAFF
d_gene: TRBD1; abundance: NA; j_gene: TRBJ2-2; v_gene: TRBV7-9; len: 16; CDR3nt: TGTGCCAGCAGCTTAGTTACAGGGGGCCCCCCCGGGGAGCTGTTTTTT; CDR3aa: CASSLVTGGPPGELFF
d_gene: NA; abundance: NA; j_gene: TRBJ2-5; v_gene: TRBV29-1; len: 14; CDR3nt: TGCAGCGTTGAATCAACGACAGCACAAGAGACCCAGTACTTC; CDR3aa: CSVESTTAQETQYF
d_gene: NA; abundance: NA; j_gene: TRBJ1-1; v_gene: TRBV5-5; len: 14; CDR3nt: TGTGCCAGCAGCTTGGCGGTGGGACTTCCTGAAGCTTTCTTT; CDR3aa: CASSLAVGLPEAFF
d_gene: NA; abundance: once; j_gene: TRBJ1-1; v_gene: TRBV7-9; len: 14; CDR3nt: TGTGCCAGCAGCTTAGCTTCGGGAGGCACTGAAGCTTTCTTT; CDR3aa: CASSLASGGTEAFF
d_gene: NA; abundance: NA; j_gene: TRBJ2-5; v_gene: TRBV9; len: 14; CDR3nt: TGTGCCAGCAGCGGCGGAGAAGGAGGGGAGACCCAGTACTTC; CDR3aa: CASSGGEGGETQYF
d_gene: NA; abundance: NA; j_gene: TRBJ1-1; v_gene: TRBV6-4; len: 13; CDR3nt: TGTGCCAGCAGTGACTCTTGGGGTACTGAAGCTTTCTTT; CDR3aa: CASSDSWGTEAFF
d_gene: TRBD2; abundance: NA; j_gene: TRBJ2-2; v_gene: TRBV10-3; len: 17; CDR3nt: TGTGCCATCAGTGAGTCGAACGCGGGAGGGAGAACCGGGGAGCTGTTTTTT; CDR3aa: CAISESNAGGRTGELFF
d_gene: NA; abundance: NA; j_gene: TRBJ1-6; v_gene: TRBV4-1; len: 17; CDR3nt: TGCGCCAGCAGCCAGGGGGATCGTTACTCCTATAATTCACCCCTCCACTTT; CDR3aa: CASSQGDRYSYNSPLHF
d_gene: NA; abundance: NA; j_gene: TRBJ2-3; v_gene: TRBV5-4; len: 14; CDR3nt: TGTGCCAGCAGCTTGTTGGACTACACAGATACGCAGTATTTT; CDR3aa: CASSLLDYTDTQYF
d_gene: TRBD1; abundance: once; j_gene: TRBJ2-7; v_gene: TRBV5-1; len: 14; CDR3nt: TGCGCCAGCAGCCAATCAGGGGGTTACTACGAGCAGTACTTC; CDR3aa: CASSQSGGYYEQYF
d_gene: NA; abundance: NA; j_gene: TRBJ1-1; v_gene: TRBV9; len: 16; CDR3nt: TGTGCCAGCAGCGTGGGCAGTTGGACGATGAACACTGAAGCTTTCTTT; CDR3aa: CASSVGSWTMNTEAFF
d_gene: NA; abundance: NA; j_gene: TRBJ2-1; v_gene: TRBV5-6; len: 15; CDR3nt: TGTGCCAGCAGCTTGTATCGCGGCCCTAGCTATGAGCAGTTCTTC; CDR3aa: CASSLYRGPSYEQFF
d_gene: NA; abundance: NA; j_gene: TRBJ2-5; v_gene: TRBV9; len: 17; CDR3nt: TGTGCCAGCAGCGTAGGTCATTTGCGGGGCCCCCAAGAGACCCAGTACTTC; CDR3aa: CASSVGHLRGPQETQYF
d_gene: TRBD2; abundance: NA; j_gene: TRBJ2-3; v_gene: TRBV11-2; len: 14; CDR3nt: TGTGCCAGCAGCCCAGAACCGGGACTAGAGACGCAGTATTTT; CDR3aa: CASSPEPGLETQYF
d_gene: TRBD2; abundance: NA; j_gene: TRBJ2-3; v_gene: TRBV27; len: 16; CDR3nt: TGTGCTAGCAGTCCCCAGACTAGCGGGACCACAGATACGCAGTATTTT; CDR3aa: CASSPQTSGTTDTQYF